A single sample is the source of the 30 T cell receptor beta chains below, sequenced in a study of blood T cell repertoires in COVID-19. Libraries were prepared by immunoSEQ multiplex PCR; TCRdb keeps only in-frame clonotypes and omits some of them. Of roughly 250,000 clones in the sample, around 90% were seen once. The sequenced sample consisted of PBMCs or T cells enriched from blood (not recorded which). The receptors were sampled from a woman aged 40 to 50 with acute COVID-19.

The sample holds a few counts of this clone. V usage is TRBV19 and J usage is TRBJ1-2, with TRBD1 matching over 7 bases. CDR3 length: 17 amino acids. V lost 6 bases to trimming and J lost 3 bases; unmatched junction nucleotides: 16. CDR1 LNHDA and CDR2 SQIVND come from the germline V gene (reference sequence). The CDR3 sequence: CASRLINGQVDDYGYTF. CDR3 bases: TGTGCCAGTAGACTAATCAACGGACAGGTCGATGACTATGGCTACACCTTC.

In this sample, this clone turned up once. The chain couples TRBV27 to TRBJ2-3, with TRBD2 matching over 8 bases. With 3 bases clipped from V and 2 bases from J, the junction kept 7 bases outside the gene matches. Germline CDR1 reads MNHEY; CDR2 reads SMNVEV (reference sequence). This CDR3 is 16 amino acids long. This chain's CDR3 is CASSFYSSGLTDTQYF. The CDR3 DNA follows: TGTGCCAGCAGTTTTTATTCTAGCGGGCTCACAGATACGCAGTATTTT.

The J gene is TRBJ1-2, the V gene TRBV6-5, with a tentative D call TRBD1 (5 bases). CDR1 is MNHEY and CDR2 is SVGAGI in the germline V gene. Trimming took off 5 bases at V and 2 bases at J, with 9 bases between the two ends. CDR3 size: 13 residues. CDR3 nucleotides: TGTGCCAGCAGTCCAGGGAACAACTATGGCTACACCTTC. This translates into CASSPGNNYGYTF.

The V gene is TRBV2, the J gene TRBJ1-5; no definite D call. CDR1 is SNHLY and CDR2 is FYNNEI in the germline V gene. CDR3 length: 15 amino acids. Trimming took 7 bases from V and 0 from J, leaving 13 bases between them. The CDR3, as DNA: TGTGCCAGCACCAAGACACCCTATAGCAATCAGCCCCAGCATTTT. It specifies CASTKTPYSNQPQHF.

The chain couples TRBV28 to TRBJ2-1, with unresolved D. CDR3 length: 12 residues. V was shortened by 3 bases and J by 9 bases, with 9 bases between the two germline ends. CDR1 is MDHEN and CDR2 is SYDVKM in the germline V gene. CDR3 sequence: CASSFSLAEQFF. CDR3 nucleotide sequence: TGTGCCAGCAGTTTTAGTCTCGCTGAGCAGTTCTTC.

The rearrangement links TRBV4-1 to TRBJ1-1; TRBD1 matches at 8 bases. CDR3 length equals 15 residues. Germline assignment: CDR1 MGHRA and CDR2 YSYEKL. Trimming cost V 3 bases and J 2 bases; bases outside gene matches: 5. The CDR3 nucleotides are TGCGCCAGCAGCCAGATAGACAGGGGAAACACTGAAGCTTTCTTT. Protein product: CASSQIDRGNTEAFF.

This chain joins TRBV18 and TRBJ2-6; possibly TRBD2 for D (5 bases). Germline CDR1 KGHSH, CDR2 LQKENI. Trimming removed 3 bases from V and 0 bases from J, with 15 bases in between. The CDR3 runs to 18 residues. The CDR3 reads CASSPTTSVLSGANVLTF. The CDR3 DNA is TGTGCCAGCTCACCGACTACCTCCGTCCTCTCTGGGGCCAACGTCCTGACTTTC.

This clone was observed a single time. In nucleotides, the CDR3 is TGTGCCAGCAGCCACGGGGGGCCCAAACTAGCGGGAGTAGACAATGAGCAGTTCTTC. Amino acids: CASSHGGPKLAGVDNEQFF. The genes are TRBV3-1 (or the pseudogene TRBV3-2) and TRBJ2-1, with TRBD2 matching 11 bases. The CDR3 covers 19 residues. After removal of 3 bases from V and 5 bases from J, the junction contained 15 bases not matched to a gene. The V gene's germline CDR1 is LGHDT and CDR2 YNNKEL (reference sequence).

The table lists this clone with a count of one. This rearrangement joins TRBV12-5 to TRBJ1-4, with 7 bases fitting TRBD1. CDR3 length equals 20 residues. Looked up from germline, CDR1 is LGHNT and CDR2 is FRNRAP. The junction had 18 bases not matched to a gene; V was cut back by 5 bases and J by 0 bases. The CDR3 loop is CASGPPVQGPPAATNEKLFF. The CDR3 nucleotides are TGTGCTAGTGGTCCCCCGGTACAGGGGCCCCCGGCAGCAACTAATGAAAAACTGTTTTTT.

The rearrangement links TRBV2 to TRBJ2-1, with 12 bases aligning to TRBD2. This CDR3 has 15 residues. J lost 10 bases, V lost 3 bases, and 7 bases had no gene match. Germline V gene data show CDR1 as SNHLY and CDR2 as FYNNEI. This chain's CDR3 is CASSEASGRAREQFF. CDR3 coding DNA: TGTGCCAGCAGTGAGGCTAGCGGGAGGGCCAGAGAGCAGTTCTTC.

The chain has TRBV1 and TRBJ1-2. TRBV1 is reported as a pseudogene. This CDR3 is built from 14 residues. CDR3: CTSSHVCRVGGYTF. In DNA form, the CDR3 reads TGCACCAGCAGCCATGTTTGTAGAGTCGGTGGCTACACCTTC.

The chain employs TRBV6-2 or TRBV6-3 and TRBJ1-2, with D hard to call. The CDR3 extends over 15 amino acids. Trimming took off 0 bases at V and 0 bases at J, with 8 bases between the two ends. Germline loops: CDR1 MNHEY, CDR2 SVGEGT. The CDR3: CASSYSARANYGYTF. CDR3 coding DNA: TGTGCCAGCAGTTACTCGGCCCGGGCTAACTATGGCTACACCTTC.

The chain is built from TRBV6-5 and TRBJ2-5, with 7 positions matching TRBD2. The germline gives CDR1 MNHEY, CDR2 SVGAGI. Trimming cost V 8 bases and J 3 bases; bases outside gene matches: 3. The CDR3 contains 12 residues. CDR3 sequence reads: CASGEGKETQYF. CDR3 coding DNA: TGTGCCAGCGGGGAGGGTAAAGAGACCCAGTACTTC.

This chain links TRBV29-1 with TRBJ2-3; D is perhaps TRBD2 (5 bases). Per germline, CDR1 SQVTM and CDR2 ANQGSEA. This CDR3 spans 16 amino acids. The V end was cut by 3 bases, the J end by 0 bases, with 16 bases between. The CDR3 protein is CSVDGGARRSTDTQYF. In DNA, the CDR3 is TGCAGCGTTGACGGTGGTGCGAGGAGGAGCACAGATACGCAGTATTTT.

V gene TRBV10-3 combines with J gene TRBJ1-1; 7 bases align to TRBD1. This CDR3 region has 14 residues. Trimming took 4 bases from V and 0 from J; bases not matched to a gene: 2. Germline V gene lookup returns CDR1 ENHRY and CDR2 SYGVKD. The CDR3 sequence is CAISAGQMNTEAFF. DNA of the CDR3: TGTGCCATCAGTGCGGGACAGATGAACACTGAAGCTTTCTTT.

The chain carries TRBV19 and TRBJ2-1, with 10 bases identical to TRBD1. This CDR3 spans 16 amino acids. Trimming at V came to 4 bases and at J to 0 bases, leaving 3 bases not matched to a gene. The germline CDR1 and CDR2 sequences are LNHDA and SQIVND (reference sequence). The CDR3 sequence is CASSRDRGRSYNEQFF. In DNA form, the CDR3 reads TGTGCCAGTAGTAGGGACAGGGGTCGCTCCTACAATGAGCAGTTCTTC.

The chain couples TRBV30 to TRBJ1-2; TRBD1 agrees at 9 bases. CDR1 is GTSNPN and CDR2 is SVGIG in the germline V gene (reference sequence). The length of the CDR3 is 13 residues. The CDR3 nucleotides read TGTGGCCACTCACAGGGGGCATCCTATGGCTACACCTTC. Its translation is CGHSQGASYGYTF.

CDR3 amino acids: CASSERQGRNEKLFF. As DNA, the CDR3 is TGTGCCAGCAGTGAACGGCAGGGGCGGAATGAAAAACTGTTTTTT. The V and J genes are TRBV2 and TRBJ1-4, with D maybe TRBD1 (6 bases). From germline, CDR1 is SNHLY and CDR2 FYNNEI. This CDR3 has 15 residues. V lost 2 bases and J 5 bases, leaving 12 bases between the germline ends.

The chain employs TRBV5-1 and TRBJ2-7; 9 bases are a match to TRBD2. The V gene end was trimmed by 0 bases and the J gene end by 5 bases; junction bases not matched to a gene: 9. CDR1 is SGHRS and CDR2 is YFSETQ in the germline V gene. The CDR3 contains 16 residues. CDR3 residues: CASSLADLAGPHEQYF. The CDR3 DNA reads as TGCGCCAGCAGCTTGGCCGATCTAGCGGGGCCCCACGAGCAGTACTTC.

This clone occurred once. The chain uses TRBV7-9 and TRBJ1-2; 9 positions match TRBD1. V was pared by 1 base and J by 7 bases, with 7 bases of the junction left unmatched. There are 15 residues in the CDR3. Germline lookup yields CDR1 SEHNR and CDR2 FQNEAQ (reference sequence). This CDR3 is CASSLDGDRAIGYTF. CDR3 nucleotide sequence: TGTGCCAGCAGCTTAGACGGGGACAGGGCTATTGGCTACACCTTC. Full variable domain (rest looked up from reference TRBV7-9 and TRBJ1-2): DTGVSQNPRHKITKRGQNVTFRCDPISEHNRLYWYRQTLGQGPEFLTYFQNEAQLEKSRLLSDRFSAERPKGSFSTLEIQRTEQGDSAMYLCASSLDGDRAIGYTFGSGTRLTVV.

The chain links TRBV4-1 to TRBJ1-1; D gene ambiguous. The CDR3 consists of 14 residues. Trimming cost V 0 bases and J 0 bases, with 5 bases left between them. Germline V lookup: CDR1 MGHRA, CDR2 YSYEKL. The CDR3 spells CASSQDGVNTEAFF. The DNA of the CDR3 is TGCGCCAGCAGCCAAGACGGTGTGAACACTGAAGCTTTCTTT.

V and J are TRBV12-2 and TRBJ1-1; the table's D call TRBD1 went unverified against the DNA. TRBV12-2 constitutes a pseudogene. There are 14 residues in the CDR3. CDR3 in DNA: TGTGCAAGTCGTGAAACAGGGAAGAACACTGAAGCTTTCTTT. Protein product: CASRETGKNTEAFF.

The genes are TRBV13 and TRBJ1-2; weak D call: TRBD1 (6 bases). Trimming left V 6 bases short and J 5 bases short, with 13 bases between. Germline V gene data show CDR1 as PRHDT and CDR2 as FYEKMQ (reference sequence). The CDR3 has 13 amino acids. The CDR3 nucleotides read TGTGCCAGCAGTATAACACAGGGTTATGGCTACACCTTC. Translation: CASSITQGYGYTF.

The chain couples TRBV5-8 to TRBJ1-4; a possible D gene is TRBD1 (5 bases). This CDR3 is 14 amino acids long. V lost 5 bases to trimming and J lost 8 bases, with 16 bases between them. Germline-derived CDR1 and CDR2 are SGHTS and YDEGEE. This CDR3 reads CASSPGVVLEKLFF. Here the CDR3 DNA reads TGTGCCAGCAGTCCGGGGGTGGTGCTCGAAAAACTGTTTTTT.

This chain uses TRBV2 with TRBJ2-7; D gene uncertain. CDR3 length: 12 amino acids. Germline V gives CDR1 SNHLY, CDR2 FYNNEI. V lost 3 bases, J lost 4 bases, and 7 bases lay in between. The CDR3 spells CASSDRFYEQYF. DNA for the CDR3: TGTGCCAGCAGTGACAGGTTTTACGAGCAGTACTTC. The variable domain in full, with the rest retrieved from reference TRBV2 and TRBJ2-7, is EPEVTQTPSHQVTQMGQEVILRCVPISNHLYFYWYRQILGQKVEFLVSFYNNEISEKSEIFDDQFSVERPDGSNFTLKIRSTKLEDSAMYFCASSDRFYEQYFGPGTRLTVT.

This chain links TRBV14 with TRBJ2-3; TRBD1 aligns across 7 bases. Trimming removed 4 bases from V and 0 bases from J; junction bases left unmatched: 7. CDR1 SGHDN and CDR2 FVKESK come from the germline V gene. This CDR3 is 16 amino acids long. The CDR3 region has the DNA TGTGCCAGCAGCCCCGGGGACAGCCTTAGCACAGATACGCAGTATTTT. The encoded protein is CASSPGDSLSTDTQYF.

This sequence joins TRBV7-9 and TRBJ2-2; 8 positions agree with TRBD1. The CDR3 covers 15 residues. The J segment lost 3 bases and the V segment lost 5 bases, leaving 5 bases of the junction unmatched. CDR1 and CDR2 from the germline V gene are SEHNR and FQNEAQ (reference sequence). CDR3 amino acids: CASSRQGADTGELFF. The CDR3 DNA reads TGTGCCAGCAGCCGCCAGGGGGCAGACACCGGGGAGCTGTTTTTT. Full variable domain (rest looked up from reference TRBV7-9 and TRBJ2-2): DTGVSQNPRHKITKRGQNVTFRCDPISEHNRLYWYRQTLGQGPEFLTYFQNEAQLEKSRLLSDRFSAERPKGSFSTLEIQRTEQGDSAMYLCASSRQGADTGELFFGEGSRLTVL.

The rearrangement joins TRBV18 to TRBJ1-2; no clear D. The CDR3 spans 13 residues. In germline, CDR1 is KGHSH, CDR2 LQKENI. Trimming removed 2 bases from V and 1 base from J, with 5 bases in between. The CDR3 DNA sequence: TGTGCCAGCTCACCAGAGGTTAACTATGGCTACACCTTC. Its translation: CASSPEVNYGYTF.

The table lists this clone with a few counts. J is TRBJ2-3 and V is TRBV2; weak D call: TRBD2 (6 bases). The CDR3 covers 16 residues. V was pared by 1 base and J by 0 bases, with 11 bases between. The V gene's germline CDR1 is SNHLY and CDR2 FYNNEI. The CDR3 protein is CASSEGTNLSTDTQYF. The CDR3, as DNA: TGTGCCAGCAGTGAAGGGACTAACCTTAGCACAGATACGCAGTATTTT.

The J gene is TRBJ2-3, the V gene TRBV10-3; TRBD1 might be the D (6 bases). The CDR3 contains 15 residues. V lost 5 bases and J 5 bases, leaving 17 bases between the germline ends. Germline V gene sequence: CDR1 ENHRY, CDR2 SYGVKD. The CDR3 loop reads CAISPNTGSGDTQYF. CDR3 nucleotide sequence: TGTGCCATCAGTCCAAATACAGGGTCCGGAGATACGCAGTATTTT.